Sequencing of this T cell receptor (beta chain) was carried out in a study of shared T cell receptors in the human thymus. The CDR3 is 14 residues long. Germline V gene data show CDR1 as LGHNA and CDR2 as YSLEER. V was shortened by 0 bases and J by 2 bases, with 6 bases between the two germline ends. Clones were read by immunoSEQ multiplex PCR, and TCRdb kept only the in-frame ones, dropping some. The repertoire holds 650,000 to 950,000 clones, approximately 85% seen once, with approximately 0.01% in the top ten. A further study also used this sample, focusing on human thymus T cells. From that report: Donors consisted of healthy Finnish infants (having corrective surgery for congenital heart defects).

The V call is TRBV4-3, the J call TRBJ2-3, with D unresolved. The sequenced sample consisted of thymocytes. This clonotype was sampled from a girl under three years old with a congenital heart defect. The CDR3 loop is CASSQDGPTDTQYF. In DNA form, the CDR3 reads TGCGCCAGCAGCCAAGATGGCCCCACAGATACGCAGTATTTT.